One sample yielded the 32 T cell receptor beta chains listed below, sequenced in a study of low-dose radiotherapy and immunotherapy resistance in tumors. Time point of the sample: before trial treatment. First-strand cDNA used TRAV- and TRBV-specific primers, covering alpha and beta chains. With a constant-region primer and a V-primer adapter, TCRs were subjected to approximately 21 PCR cycles of amplification. From the reads, TCRdb called clonotypes with MiXCR, one entry per CDR3 protein. The sample comprises tens of thousands of distinct CDR3 sequences, around 17% of which are singletons, and 2.5% to 3% rests with the top ten. The material sequenced was PBMCs, taken before treatment. Every receptor here comes from a male donor with prostate cancer.

This clonotype was observed at least ten times. The J gene is TRBJ2-7, the V gene TRBV6-2 or TRBV6-3; D is possibly TRBD2 (8 bases). CDR3 length: 17 amino acids. The ends were cut back, 7 bases at V and 3 bases at J, with 25 bases in the middle. CDR1 is MNHEY, CDR2 SVGEGT, per germline. The CDR3 coding sequence is TGTGCCAGCACCAGGGGGTCCGGGACTAGAGGAAACTACGAGCAGTACTTC. Its protein product is CASTRGSGTRGNYEQYF.

This clonotype has ten or more counts. The rearrangement links TRBV5-1 to TRBJ2-3, with a tentative D call TRBD2 (6 bases). V was cut by 3 bases and J by 5 bases, with 16 bases left in between. CDR3 length equals 15 residues. Germline V CDR1 and CDR2: SGHRS, YFSETQ. The CDR3 sequence is CASSSPGLQGDTQYF. CDR3 DNA: TGCGCCAGCAGCTCCCCGGGACTCCAGGGAGATACGCAGTATTTT.

The V and J genes are TRBV6-2 or TRBV6-3 and TRBJ2-7; TRBD1 aligns across 7 bases. The V gene end was trimmed by 5 bases and the J gene end by 0 bases; junction bases not matched to a gene: 7. CDR1 and CDR2 (germline): MNHEY, SVGEGT. The length of the CDR3 is 15 residues. This CDR3 reads CASSVQGYTSYEQYF. DNA for the CDR3: TGTGCCAGCAGTGTACAGGGGTATACCTCCTACGAGCAGTACTTC.

This clonotype was counted at least ten times. The rearrangement links TRBV27 to TRBJ2-3, with TRBD2 identical over 9 bases. Germline V gene lookup returns CDR1 MNHEY and CDR2 SMNVEV (reference sequence). This CDR3 region has 16 residues. The trim removed 2 bases at V and 4 bases at J, leaving 7 bases unmatched. The CDR3 loop reads CASSLLAGLISDTQYF. For the CDR3, the DNA is TGTGCCAGCAGTTTACTAGCGGGGTTAATATCAGATACGCAGTATTTT.

This clonotype was picked up many times. V gene TRBV20-1 combines with J gene TRBJ2-7, with TRBD2 matching 12 bases. CDR3 length: 16 residues. The V gene end was trimmed by 1 base and the J gene end by 3 bases; junction bases not matched to a gene: 7. CDR1 is DFQATT, CDR2 SNEGSKA, per germline (reference sequence). CDR3 DNA sequence: TGCAGTGCTAGAGCTAGCGGGGGGGCCTTTAGCTACGAGCAGTACTTC. Its translation is CSARASGGAFSYEQYF.

This clonotype was counted at least ten times. The chain uses TRBV7-3 and TRBJ2-3, with 7 bases fitting TRBD2. CDR1 and CDR2 (germline): SGHTA, FQGTGA. J was trimmed by 5 bases and V by 2 bases; bases with no gene match: 10. This CDR3 has 16 amino acids. The CDR3 DNA sequence: TGTGCCAGCAGCTTATATGGGGGGGTCAACCAAGATACGCAGTATTTT. Its translation: CASSLYGGVNQDTQYF.

The table lists this clonotype with many counts. This chain uses TRBV20-1 with TRBJ2-3; 7 positions agree with TRBD2. The germline gives CDR1 DFQATT, CDR2 SNEGSKA (reference sequence). V gave up 5 bases and J gave up 1 base; unmatched junction bases: 6. CDR3 length equals 14 residues. CDR3 sequence: CSAPVAGRTDTQYF. The CDR3 DNA sequence: TGCAGTGCTCCCGTAGCGGGTCGCACAGATACGCAGTATTTT.

This clonotype occurred many times. This rearrangement joins TRBV6-2 or TRBV6-3 to TRBJ2-2; D perhaps matches TRBD2 (7 bases). V was clipped by 6 bases and J by 7 bases, with 18 bases between them. Looked up from germline, CDR1 is MNHEY and CDR2 is SVGEGT. CDR3 length: 15 amino acids. CDR3 DNA: TGTGCCAGCAGACGGGGGGCCAGGAATGGCGGGGAGCTGTTTTTT. Translation gives CASRRGARNGGELFF.

Concerning this clonotype: This may be a read error, as it is one base from a much larger clone. The chain joins TRBV20-1 to TRBJ2-7; D perhaps matches TRBD2 (6 bases). CDR1 is DFQATT, CDR2 SNEGSKA, per germline (reference sequence). V lost 6 bases to trimming and J lost 7 bases, with 31 bases between them. This CDR3 contains 17 residues. The CDR3 DNA is TGCAGTGCAACCACAGGTGAAGGAGGGGACTCCTACAATGAGCAGTACTTC. It specifies CSATTGEGGDSYNEQYF.

The sample holds many counts of this clonotype. Here the CDR3 reads CATSHGSGRGYNEQFF. The CDR3, as DNA: TGTGCCACCAGTCATGGCTCGGGAAGAGGCTACAATGAGCAGTTCTTC. The V and J genes are TRBV24-1 and TRBJ2-1, with D perhaps TRBD2 (5 bases). V dropped 6 bases and J dropped 3 bases, with 17 bases sitting between them. Germline lookup yields CDR1 KGHDR and CDR2 SFDVKD. The CDR3 has 16 amino acids.

The table lists this clonotype with many counts. This chain connects TRBV5-4 to TRBJ1-4, with D tentatively TRBD1 (5 bases). Germline loops: CDR1 SGHNT, CDR2 YYREEE (reference sequence). CDR3 length: 16 amino acids. V shed 0 bases and J shed 4 bases, with 13 bases lying between them. Here the CDR3 DNA reads TGTGCCAGCAGCTTGGACGAGACAGCAATTAATGAAAAACTGTTTTTT. It codes for CASSLDETAINEKLFF.

This clonotype was seen ten or more times. The chain employs TRBV19 and TRBJ2-3, with D possibly TRBD2 on 6 matching bases. CDR1 LNHDA and CDR2 SQIVND come from the germline V gene (reference sequence). Between the trimmed V and J ends, which lost 3 bases and 7 bases, there was a span of 23 bases. The CDR3 consists of 17 residues. The CDR3 DNA is TGTGCCAGTAGTATGGATGTGGGAGCGGGCTCCCGGAATACGCAGTATTTT. Translated: CASSMDVGAGSRNTQYF.

In its sample, this clonotype was seen many times. The J gene is TRBJ2-4, the V gene TRBV5-1, with a tentative D call TRBD2 (5 bases). This CDR3 region has 16 residues. The germline V and J ends were trimmed by 1 base and 0 bases, with 11 bases remaining between them. Germline CDR1 SGHRS, CDR2 YFSETQ. CDR3 coding DNA: TGCGCCAGCAGCTTGTGGACGGGATCAGCCAAAAACATTCAGTACTTC. It codes for CASSLWTGSAKNIQYF.

This clonotype has at least ten counts. This sequence joins TRBV2 and TRBJ2-3, with a possible D match to TRBD2 (7 bases). The CDR3 length is 15 residues. Germline V gene data show CDR1 as SNHLY and CDR2 as FYNNEI. V dropped 3 bases and J dropped 6 bases, with 16 bases sitting between them. The CDR3 sequence is CASSDTTGGRDTQYF. CDR3 sequence (DNA): TGTGCCAGCAGTGATACAACGGGGGGCCGTGATACGCAGTATTTT. Complete variable domain (other parts from reference TRBV2 and TRBJ2-3): EPEVTQTPSHQVTQMGQEVILRCVPISNHLYFYWYRQILGQKVEFLVSFYNNEISEKSEIFDDQFSVERPDGSNFTLKIRSTKLEDSAMYFCASSDTTGGRDTQYFGPGTRLTVL.

This clonotype has a count of ten or more. The chain employs TRBV27 and TRBJ1-5, with a weak D call TRBD1 (6 bases). The ends were cut back, 4 bases at V and 7 bases at J, with 20 bases in the middle. This CDR3 has 16 residues. The germline V gene encodes CDR1 MNHEY and CDR2 SMNVEV (reference sequence). The CDR3 nucleotides are TGTGCCAGCAGTTCCCTATTGGGGGGCAGGGTGCAGCCCCAGCATTTT. Translated: CASSSLLGGRVQPQHF.

This clonotype was recorded at least ten times. The chain combines TRBV20-1 with TRBJ1-1; perhaps TRBD1 as D (6 bases). The CDR3 loop spans 13 amino acids. V lost 6 bases and J 1 base, leaving 12 bases between the germline ends. Germline V lookup: CDR1 DFQATT, CDR2 SNEGSKA (reference sequence). CDR3 in DNA: TGCAGTGCCCGGCAGGGGACGAACACTGAAGCTTTCTTT. It translates to CSARQGTNTEAFF.

For this clonotype: A far larger clone differs by one base, so this is likely a read error. The gene calls are TRBV6-6 and TRBJ1-2, with no clear D. Germline V gene sequence: CDR1 MNHNY, CDR2 SVGAGI (reference sequence). This CDR3 has 12 amino acids. The V end was cut by 5 bases, the J end by 5 bases, with 9 bases between. This CDR3 reads CASSRRGYGYTF. CDR3 DNA: TGTGCCAGCAGTCGGAGAGGGTATGGCTACACCTTC.

This clonotype was seen many times. The chain combines TRBV29-1 with TRBJ2-1; 9 bases match TRBD2. The germline V gene encodes CDR1 SQVTM and CDR2 ANQGSEA. The J segment lost 6 bases and the V segment lost 6 bases, leaving 12 bases of the junction unmatched. The CDR3 runs 15 residues. The CDR3 sequence: CSVTPLAGYGNEQFF. CDR3 nucleotides: TGCAGCGTGACCCCTCTAGCGGGGTATGGCAATGAGCAGTTCTTC.

This clonotype is deemed medium-sized. The rearrangement joins TRBV6-6 to TRBJ1-5, with D unclear. This CDR3 is built from 14 residues. The germline gives CDR1 MNHNY, CDR2 SVGAGI (reference sequence). V lost 0 bases to trimming and J lost 7 bases, with 10 bases between them. The CDR3, as DNA: TGTGCCAGCAGTTACTCCCGACGGGAGCAGCCCCAGCATTTT. Protein: CASSYSRREQPQHF.

This clonotype showed up many times. This chain links TRBV23-1 with TRBJ1-5, with TRBD1 matching 7 bases. TRBV23-1 is placed among ORFs of uncertain function. There are 19 residues in the CDR3. The V gene end was trimmed by 0 bases and the J gene end by 2 bases; junction bases not matched to a gene: 13. In nucleotides, the CDR3 is TGCGCCAGCAGTCAATCAGAGACAGGGCCCCCCGATGGCAATCAGCCCCAGCATTTT. Protein: CASSQSETGPPDGNQPQHF.

This chain joins TRBV6-2 or TRBV6-3 and TRBJ2-7, with D perhaps matching TRBD2 (6 bases). CDR1 and CDR2 from the germline V gene are MNHEY and SVGEGT. V gave up 7 bases and J gave up 0 bases, with 7 bases separating them. The CDR3 is 12 residues long. CDR3 loop: CASTDYSYEQYF. CDR3 in DNA: TGTGCCAGCACGGACTACTCCTACGAGCAGTACTTC.

This clonotype was seen repeatedly, ten times or more. The chain has TRBV29-1 and TRBJ1-1; D is perhaps TRBD1 (5 bases). Trimming shortened V by 1 base and J by 5 bases, and 11 bases separated the two germline ends. CDR1 and CDR2 from the germline V gene are SQVTM and ANQGSEA. This CDR3 contains 13 residues. As DNA, the CDR3 is TGCAGCGTTGAAGGTTGGGGGGGAACTGAAGCTTTCTTT. This sequence encodes CSVEGWGGTEAFF.

V and J are TRBV10-3 and TRBJ2-7; D not resolved. V was pared by 0 bases and J by 0 bases, with 12 bases between. CDR3 length: 16 residues. Germline assignment: CDR1 ENHRY and CDR2 SYGVKD. CDR3 region: CAISESEEAGSYEQYF. CDR3 in DNA: TGTGCCATCAGTGAGTCGGAAGAGGCTGGCTCCTACGAGCAGTACTTC.

This clonotype was detected many times. The chain carries TRBV19 and TRBJ1-1; 7 bases match TRBD1. The CDR3 runs 15 residues. Germline V gene data show CDR1 as LNHDA and CDR2 as SQIVND (reference sequence). The junction had 10 bases not matched to a gene; V was cut back by 4 bases and J by 5 bases. Here the CDR3 reads CASSTTQGRRTEAFF. For the CDR3, the DNA is TGTGCCAGTAGTACCACACAGGGGAGAAGAACTGAAGCTTTCTTT.

This clonotype has a count of ten or more. The chain is built from TRBV5-1 and TRBJ1-3; D gene uncertain. This CDR3 comprises 14 residues. Per germline, CDR1 SGHRS and CDR2 YFSETQ. Trimming removed 0 bases at V and 5 bases at J, with 9 bases between. The DNA of the CDR3 is TGCGCCAGCAGCTTGGGGGGTGTGCGAAACACCATATATTTT. Its protein is CASSLGGVRNTIYF. The full variable domain, rest sourced from reference TRBV5-1 and TRBJ1-3, is KAGVTQTPRYLIKTRGQQVTLSCSPISGHRSVSWYQQTPGQGLQFLFEYFSETQRNKGNFPGRFSGRQFSNSRSEMNVSTLELGDSALYLCASSLGGVRNTIYFGEGSWLTVV.

This clonotype was seen at least ten times. V gene TRBV3-1 combines with J gene TRBJ1-1; D unresolved. The CDR3 sequence is 11 residues long. V was pared by 3 bases and J by 1 base, with 0 bases between. Per germline, CDR1 LGHDT and CDR2 YNNKEL (reference sequence). For the CDR3, the DNA is TGTGCCAGCAGCCAGAACACTGAAGCTTTCTTT. Protein: CASSQNTEAFF.

This clonotype was counted ten times or more. The chain uses TRBV7-2 and TRBJ2-7; D is unclear. The CDR3 loop spans 12 amino acids. Between the trimmed V and J ends, which lost 5 bases and 4 bases, there was a span of 9 bases. Germline V gene sequence: CDR1 SGHTA, CDR2 FQGNSA. CDR3 DNA: TGTGCCAGCAGCGTCTTAGGGTACGAGCAGTACTTC. It encodes CASSVLGYEQYF.

The V and J genes are TRBV7-6 and TRBJ1-6; D uncertain. This CDR3 contains 18 residues. Germline CDR1 SGHVS, CDR2 FNYEAQ. Trimming took off 5 bases at V and 8 bases at J, with 25 bases between the two ends. CDR3 loop: CASSPNPARQSGDSPLHF. The CDR3, as DNA: TGTGCCAGCAGCCCCAACCCGGCCCGTCAGTCCGGAGATTCACCCCTCCACTTT.

As concerns this clonotype: This likely traces to a read error, being one base from a far larger clone. The rearrangement links TRBV2 to TRBJ2-1; 13 bases line up with TRBD2. The J call is doubtful: the DNA matches TRBJ2-7 better. Looked up from germline, CDR1 is SNHLY and CDR2 is FYNNEI. The CDR3 totals 19 residues. The CDR3, as DNA: TGTACCAGCAGTGATGCTGGAGGGACTAGCGGGGCCCTCGTATACGAGCAGTACTTC. It is translated as CTSSDAGGTSGALVYEQYF.

This clonotype was detected ten times or more. The chain has TRBV6-1 and TRBJ2-3, with a weak D call TRBD2 (7 bases). CDR1 and CDR2 (germline): MNHNS, SASEGT. V was shortened by 6 bases and J by 5 bases, with 21 bases between the two germline ends. CDR3 size: 16 residues. The CDR3 region is CASSPREGGGGDTQYF. The CDR3 nucleotides are TGTGCCAGCAGCCCCCGGGAAGGGGGGGGAGGAGATACGCAGTATTTT.

Only a few counts were recorded for this clonotype. The chain combines TRBV5-4 with TRBJ2-2; no firm D call. The germline V gene has CDR1 SGHNT and CDR2 YYREEE (reference sequence). V was cut by 2 bases and J by 4 bases, with 12 bases left in between. CDR3 size: 15 residues. CDR3 nucleotide sequence: TGTGCCAGCAGCTTCGGGCAGACCTTCACCGGGGAGCTGTTTTTT. Amino acids: CASSFGQTFTGELFF.

This clonotype was picked up many times. The J gene is TRBJ2-1, the V gene TRBV21-1; no check of the table's D call, TRBD1, against the DNA was made. TRBV21-1 is a documented pseudogene. CDR3 length: 12 residues. CDR3 sequence reads: CASLMGAAEQFF. The CDR3 region has the DNA TGTGCCAGCCTGATGGGGGCGGCTGAGCAGTTCTTC.